The 23 T cell receptor beta chains below were found in one sample sequenced in a study of T cell responses to AZD1222 COVID-19 vaccine. Here immunoSEQ multiplex PCR was the method, and the copy in TCRdb shows in-frame clones only, minus some. This sample has tens of thousands of clones, with 70% to 90% found just once. The input for sequencing was peripheral blood, taken 28 days after the second AZD1222 dose. These receptors came from an adult who received the AZD1222 COVID-19 vaccine.

The chain employs TRBV11-2 and TRBJ1-1; a possible D gene is TRBD1 (5 bases). Trimming left V 5 bases short and J 4 bases short, with 11 bases between. Germline values: CDR1 SGHAT, CDR2 FQNNGV. This CDR3 comprises 13 residues. This CDR3 is CASSVGGSTEAFF. Written as DNA, the CDR3 is TGTGCCAGCAGCGTGGGGGGATCCACTGAAGCTTTCTTT.

The chain uses TRBV3-1 (or the pseudogene TRBV3-2) and TRBJ2-5; no definite D call. The CDR3 runs 16 residues. Germline V CDR1 and CDR2: LGHDT, YNNKEL (reference sequence). V shed 1 base and J shed 2 bases, with 14 bases lying between them. CDR3 amino acids: CASSQVNGVKQETQYF. The CDR3 DNA sequence: TGTGCCAGCAGCCAAGTTAATGGAGTTAAACAAGAGACCCAGTACTTC.

This chain uses TRBV5-5 with TRBJ1-1; no clear D. V was cut by 6 bases and J by 1 base, with 10 bases left in between. The V gene's germline CDR1 is SGHKS and CDR2 YYEKEE (reference sequence). The CDR3 contains 13 residues. The CDR3 region has the DNA TGTGCCAGCATTCGACACCCGAACACTGAAGCTTTCTTT. Its protein product is CASIRHPNTEAFF.

J is TRBJ2-1 and V is TRBV12-3 or TRBV12-4, with D unclear. This CDR3 region has 12 residues. V dropped 5 bases and J dropped 6 bases, with 8 bases sitting between them. CDR3 nucleotide sequence: TGTGCCAGCAGTCTCGAAAGCAATGAGCAGTTCTTC. Amino acids: CASSLESNEQFF.

The chain joins TRBV14 to TRBJ1-4, with a tentative D call TRBD1 (5 bases). Trimming pared 0 bases from V and 0 bases from J, leaving 11 bases between. The germline V gene encodes CDR1 SGHDN and CDR2 FVKESK. This CDR3 is built from 17 residues. The CDR3 protein is CASSQERGDATNEKLFF. The CDR3 region has the DNA TGTGCCAGCAGCCAAGAACGGGGGGACGCAACTAATGAAAAACTGTTTTTT.

This clone was recorded only once. The chain combines TRBV2 with TRBJ2-2; TRBD2 aligns across 10 bases. Germline V lookup: CDR1 SNHLY, CDR2 FYNNEI. V dropped 9 bases and J dropped 6; count of bases not matched to a gene: 7. The CDR3 length is 14 residues. This CDR3 reads CASSGTSVAGELFF. CDR3 DNA: TGTGCCAGTAGCGGGACTAGCGTCGCCGGGGAGCTGTTTTTT.

This sequence joins TRBV19 and TRBJ2-6; TRBD1 matches at 7 bases. Trimming cost V 4 bases and J 2 bases; bases outside gene matches: 8. Germline assignment: CDR1 LNHDA and CDR2 SQIVND (reference sequence). CDR3 length equals 17 residues. CDR3 DNA: TGTGCCAGTAGTAGATCGACAGGGATGGCTGGGGCCAACGTCCTGACTTTC. Translation gives CASSRSTGMAGANVLTF.

This chain links TRBV5-1 with TRBJ2-1, with TRBD2 identical over 15 bases. The germline V gene encodes CDR1 SGHRS and CDR2 YFSETQ. Unmatched junction bases numbered 8, after V lost 4 bases and J lost 0 bases. This CDR3 comprises 19 residues. This chain's CDR3 is CASSLGTSGGLSSYNEQFF. CDR3 DNA sequence: TGCGCCAGCAGCCTGGGGACTAGCGGGGGGCTTAGCTCCTACAATGAGCAGTTCTTC.

The chain carries TRBV6-5 and TRBJ2-7, with 7 bases matching TRBD2. CDR1 and CDR2 from the germline V gene are MNHEY and SVGAGI. The CDR3 extends over 15 amino acids. The V and J ends lost 2 bases and 2 bases, in that order; junction bases with no gene match: 6. The CDR3 nucleotides read TGTGCCAGCAGTTACAGTCTAGCGGAAACCTACGAGCAGTACTTC. Translated, it gives CASSYSLAETYEQYF.

This clone was observed a single time. The genes are TRBV5-4 and TRBJ1-5; 7 bases fit TRBD1. This CDR3 region has 13 residues. V dropped 4 bases and J dropped 8; count of bases not matched to a gene: 6. The germline CDR1 and CDR2 sequences are SGHNT and YYREEE (reference sequence). Here the CDR3 DNA reads TGTGCCAGCAGCCCTCCCACAGGGGAGCCCCAGCATTTT. Translation gives CASSPPTGEPQHF.

CDR3 DNA sequence: TGTGCCAGCAGCGAAGGACGGGCAACCTACGAGCAGTACTTC. Translation: CASSEGRATYEQYF. The chain uses TRBV9 and TRBJ2-7, with no clear D. Trimming took 3 bases from V and 2 from J, leaving 12 bases between them. CDR3 length: 14 residues. Germline values: CDR1 SGDLS, CDR2 YYNGEE.

The chain has TRBV6-5 and TRBJ1-2; D is unresolved. The germline V and J ends were trimmed by 7 bases and 4 bases, with 16 bases remaining between them. The germline V gene has CDR1 MNHEY and CDR2 SVGAGI. The CDR3 has 14 residues. The DNA for the CDR3 is TGTGCCAGCACCCCGGGTTTTTTAAGCTATGGCTACACCTTC. This translates into CASTPGFLSYGYTF.

This clone was detected once. The rearrangement joins TRBV3-1 (or the pseudogene TRBV3-2) to TRBJ2-2, with a possible D match to TRBD2 (6 bases). Trimming took off 4 bases at V and 4 bases at J, with 16 bases between the two ends. Looked up from germline, CDR1 is LGHDT and CDR2 is YNNKEL (reference sequence). The CDR3 sequence is 16 residues long. The CDR3 sequence: CASSPLGGAGTGELFF. The CDR3 DNA sequence: TGTGCCAGCAGCCCCCTCGGAGGGGCGGGCACCGGGGAGCTGTTTTTT.

V usage is TRBV9 and J usage is TRBJ1-1, with TRBD1 as a possible D gene (5 bases). CDR1 SGDLS and CDR2 YYNGEE come from the germline V gene. The CDR3 has 16 residues. V lost 2 bases and J 3 bases, leaving 17 bases between the germline ends. This CDR3 is CASSVGGSPGYTEAFF. The CDR3 nucleotides read TGTGCCAGCAGCGTTGGGGGGAGTCCGGGTTACACTGAAGCTTTCTTT.

This sequence joins TRBV29-1 and TRBJ1-2, with a possible D match to TRBD1 (6 bases). Germline values: CDR1 SQVTM, CDR2 ANQGSEA. V lost 4 bases and J 4 bases, leaving 13 bases between the germline ends. The CDR3 runs 13 residues. CDR3 DNA: TGCAGCGTTGTCCAGGGGTGGGGCTATGGCTACACCTTC. Translation gives CSVVQGWGYGYTF.

J is TRBJ1-2 and V is TRBV28, with 7 bases lining up with TRBD1. CDR1 is MDHEN, CDR2 SYDVKM, per germline. V trimming: 8 bases; J trimming: 3 bases; junction bases outside the gene matches: 0. CDR3 length equals 11 residues. The CDR3 sequence: CASGTDYGYTF. In nucleotides, the CDR3 is TGTGCCAGCGGGACAGACTATGGCTACACCTTC.

The rearrangement links TRBV18 to TRBJ1-1; possibly TRBD1 for D (5 bases). This CDR3 has 14 amino acids. CDR1 is KGHSH and CDR2 is LQKENI in the germline V gene. V dropped 1 base and J dropped 11 bases, with 17 bases sitting between them. DNA of the CDR3: TGTGCCAGCTCACCACTTGGGACCCCGAGTGAGGCTTTCTTT. It encodes CASSPLGTPSEAFF.

The rearrangement links TRBV4-2 to TRBJ1-1; D is perhaps TRBD1 (5 bases). The CDR3 totals 14 residues. Per germline, CDR1 LGHNA and CDR2 YNFKEQ. V lost 1 base and J lost 6, with 12 bases in between. Written as DNA, the CDR3 is TGTGCCAGCAGCCAAGTTCAGGGACGGTCTGAAGCTTTCTTT. This codes for CASSQVQGRSEAFF.

This rearrangement joins TRBV7-9 to TRBJ1-6, with 7 bases identical to TRBD1. V was pared by 6 bases and J by 7 bases, with 6 bases of the junction left unmatched. This CDR3 has 14 residues. Germline-derived CDR1 and CDR2 are SEHNR and FQNEAQ (reference sequence). The CDR3 region is CASRRDRVNSPLHF. The CDR3 nucleotides read TGTGCCAGCAGACGAGACAGGGTGAATTCACCCCTCCACTTT. The complete variable domain, with remaining parts taken from reference TRBV7-9 and TRBJ1-6, reads DTGVSQNPRHKITKRGQNVTFRCDPISEHNRLYWYRQTLGQGPEFLTYFQNEAQLEKSRLLSDRFSAERPKGSFSTLEIQRTEQGDSAMYLCASRRDRVNSPLHFGNGTRLTVT.

V gene TRBV20-1 combines with J gene TRBJ2-3, with D unresolved. V lost 8 bases and J lost 2, with 8 bases in between. In germline, CDR1 is DFQATT, CDR2 SNEGSKA (reference sequence). The CDR3 extends over 11 amino acids. The CDR3 protein is CSPKNTDTQYF. DNA of the CDR3: TGCAGTCCTAAAAACACAGATACGCAGTATTTT.

CDR3 coding DNA: TGTGCCACCAGTCGAGGAAGCACAGATACGCAGTATTTT. Encoded protein: CATSRGSTDTQYF. The chain links TRBV24-1 to TRBJ2-3, with D unresolved. The germline V and J ends were trimmed by 6 bases and 0 bases, with 6 bases remaining between them. The CDR3 runs to 13 residues. Germline CDR1 and CDR2: KGHDR and SFDVKD.

The J gene is TRBJ1-2, the V gene TRBV15; 7 nucleotides match TRBD1. The V gene end was trimmed by 1 base and the J gene end by 8 bases; junction bases not matched to a gene: 13. Per the germline V gene, CDR1 is LNHNV and CDR2 is YYDKDF (reference sequence). The CDR3 sequence is 16 residues long. The CDR3 bases are TGTGCCACCAGCAGAGGGGCCGGGCAGGGGGAAGAAGGCTACACCTTC. It encodes CATSRGAGQGEEGYTF.

The gene calls are TRBV3-1 (or the pseudogene TRBV3-2) and TRBJ1-1; D gene uncertain. The V gene lost 0 bases and the J gene lost 6 bases, with 8 bases spanning the gap. The germline V gene has CDR1 LGHDT and CDR2 YNNKEL (reference sequence). This CDR3 region has 13 residues. The CDR3 coding sequence is TGTGCCAGCAGCCAAGATAACTGGGCTGAAGCTTTCTTT. This sequence encodes CASSQDNWAEAFF.